This entry is about one T cell receptor (beta chain). The data belong to a study of blood T cell repertoires in COVID-19. Study in general: T cells, B-cell-depleted T cells, or PBMCs provided the cDNA or gDNA that served as material.

Participants' reported clinical history set cohort assignment. For recovered donors of Cohort 3, there were two negative PCRs, clearance, or symptom resolution. CDR1 and CDR2 from the germline V gene are GTSNPN and SVGIG (reference sequence). The trim removed 8 bases at V and 4 bases at J, leaving 13 bases unmatched. The CDR3 has 15 residues. The table came from immunoSEQ multiplex PCR; TCRdb's copy has only in-frame clones and leaves some out. The table shows around 380,000 clones, with 80% to 90% occurring only once. The J gene is TRBJ1-1, the V gene TRBV30, with 10 bases identical to TRBD1. Sequenced sample: PBMCs or T cells enriched from blood (not recorded which). This clonotype originated in a young man who had recovered from COVID-19. The CDR3 loop is CAGDWDRGKGTEAFF. The CDR3 DNA reads TGTGCCGGTGATTGGGACAGGGGTAAAGGCACTGAAGCTTTCTTT.